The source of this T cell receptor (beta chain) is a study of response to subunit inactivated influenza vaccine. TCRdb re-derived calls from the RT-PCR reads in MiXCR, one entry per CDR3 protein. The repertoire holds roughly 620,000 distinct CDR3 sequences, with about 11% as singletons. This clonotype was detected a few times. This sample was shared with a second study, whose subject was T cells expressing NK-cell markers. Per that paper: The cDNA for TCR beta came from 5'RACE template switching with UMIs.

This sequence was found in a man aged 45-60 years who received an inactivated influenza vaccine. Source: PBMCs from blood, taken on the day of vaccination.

This chain's CDR3 is CASSYSTGGYTF. The CDR3 bases are TGTGCCAGCAGTTACTCGACGGGTGGCTACACCTTC. The chain links TRBV6-5 to TRBJ1-2; D is unresolved. This CDR3 is built from 12 residues. V shed 0 bases and J shed 7 bases, with 6 bases lying between them. From germline, CDR1 is MNHEY and CDR2 SVGAGI.